The 18 T cell receptor beta chains below all came from one sample that was sequenced in a study of post-analysis software for immune sequencing data. Unique molecular identifiers featured in each of the TCR beta cDNA libraries. Each CDR3 protein gets one entry after TCRdb re-called the PCR reads with MiXCR. The data hold over 150,000 distinct CDR3 sequences, with under 40% observed a single time. Sequenced material: blood, taken after autologous hematopoietic stem cell transplantation. The receptor set was obtained from a girl between 5 and 17 years old with multiple sclerosis.

This chain links TRBV15 with TRBJ2-4, with 7 bases aligning to TRBD2. The CDR3 has 15 amino acids. The germline gives CDR1 LNHNV, CDR2 YYDKDF (reference sequence). With V trimmed by 0 bases and J by 6 bases, 5 bases remained unmatched. The CDR3 spells CATSRDVGGGNIQYF. The CDR3 bases are TGTGCCACCAGCAGAGATGTCGGCGGGGGAAACATTCAGTACTTC.

This clonotype was seen a handful of times. CDR3 coding DNA: TGTGCCAGCACCCAGGGGGGGAGGGAGTTCTTC. Amino acid sequence: CASTQGGREFF. V is TRBV27 and J is TRBJ2-1; either TRBD1 or TRBD2 may supply D (7 bases each). Germline V lookup: CDR1 MNHEY, CDR2 SMNVEV (reference sequence). The CDR3 is 11 residues long. Trimming pared 7 bases from V and 14 bases from J, leaving 15 bases between.

This clonotype was recorded at least ten times. The CDR3 sequence is CASSVSPYNEQFF. The CDR3 nucleotides read TGTGCCAGCAGCGTGAGCCCCTACAATGAGCAGTTCTTC. The J gene is TRBJ2-1, the V gene TRBV4-2; D not resolved. Trimming took off 5 bases at V and 2 bases at J, with 7 bases between the two ends. CDR1 and CDR2 from the germline V gene are LGHNA and YNFKEQ. The CDR3 has 13 residues.

This clonotype was counted only a few times. The rearrangement uses TRBV27 and TRBJ2-1, with 11 bases that match TRBD2. The J segment lost 3 bases and the V segment lost 6 bases, leaving 13 bases of the junction unmatched. The CDR3 contains 18 residues. The V gene's germline CDR1 is MNHEY and CDR2 SMNVEV (reference sequence). CDR3 region: CASSIGGSGRVGYNEQFF. The CDR3 region has the DNA TGTGCCAGCAGCATTGGGGGTAGCGGGAGGGTTGGCTACAATGAGCAGTTCTTC.

The V call is TRBV6-1, the J call TRBJ1-1; 7 bases match TRBD1. The CDR3 is 13 amino acids. Germline lookup yields CDR1 MNHNS and CDR2 SASEGT. V shed 2 bases and J 8 bases; nucleotides not matched to a gene: 5. The CDR3 DNA is TGTGCCAGCAGTGAAAGGGACAGCGGGGAAGCTTTCTTT. Translated: CASSERDSGEAFF.

Here the CDR3 reads CASSQSSGRSTDTQYF. CDR3 nucleotide sequence: TGCGCCAGCAGCCAGTCGTCCGGGAGAAGCACAGATACGCAGTATTTT. This chain uses TRBV4-1 with TRBJ2-3; possibly TRBD2 for D (6 bases). Trimming left V 3 bases short and J 0 bases short, with 13 bases between. In germline, CDR1 is MGHRA, CDR2 YSYEKL. The CDR3 contains 16 residues.

In its sample, this clonotype was seen a few times. The chain uses TRBV7-3 and TRBJ2-1; 7 positions match TRBD1. V lost 5 bases, J lost 9 bases, and 7 bases stayed unmatched. Looked up from germline, CDR1 is SGHTA and CDR2 is FQGTGA. This CDR3 has 13 residues. DNA of the CDR3: TGTGCCAGCAGCCGACAGGGAGTGGGTGAGCAGTTCTTC. Its protein product is CASSRQGVGEQFF.

This clonotype was observed a handful of times. The V and J genes are TRBV27 and TRBJ2-3; D gene uncertain. Per the germline V gene, CDR1 is MNHEY and CDR2 is SMNVEV (reference sequence). The length of the CDR3 is 10 residues. V lost 6 bases to trimming and J lost 5 bases, with 3 bases between them. The CDR3 is CASRGDTQYF. In nucleotides, the CDR3 is TGTGCCAGCAGGGGAGATACGCAGTATTTT.

The chain carries TRBV6-5 and TRBJ1-1; no definite D call. The ends were cut back, 0 bases at V and 3 bases at J, with 17 bases in the middle. The CDR3 runs 17 residues. Germline CDR1 and CDR2: MNHEY and SVGAGI. The DNA of the CDR3 is TGTGCCAGCAGTTACTCGATGACCGAAGATACGTACACTGAAGCTTTCTTT. Its protein is CASSYSMTEDTYTEAFF.

The chain has TRBV5-6 and TRBJ2-3, with D tentatively TRBD2 (6 bases). In germline, CDR1 is SGHDT, CDR2 YYEEEE. V shed 1 base and J shed 6 bases, with 21 bases lying between them. The CDR3 totals 17 residues. CDR3 protein: CASSLSGGVVVLDTQYF. The CDR3 coding sequence is TGTGCCAGCAGCTTGAGCGGCGGGGTCGTCGTTTTGGATACGCAGTATTTT.

This clonotype was observed a handful of times. The DNA is omitted, as the CDR3 cannot be located on it reliably, and the CDR3 follows TCRdb's listing. V gene TRBV7-5 combines with J gene TRBJ1-2; the table assigns TRBD1, which was not confirmed against the DNA. TRBV7-5 is assigned pseudogene status. The CDR3 spans 18 amino acids, including both terminal residues. The CDR3 loop is CISVPEAYWGRRFYGYTF.

This clonotype was counted many times. The V call is TRBV7-2, the J call TRBJ2-1; 8 bases line up with TRBD2. Per germline, CDR1 SGHTA and CDR2 FQGNSA. V trimming: 1 base; J trimming: 10 bases; junction bases outside the gene matches: 12. This CDR3 is 16 amino acids long. CDR3 in DNA: TGTGCCAGCAGCTTAGGGCCCCCGCTCGCGGGAGGCGAGCAGTTCTTC. Translated: CASSLGPPLAGGEQFF. The entire variable domain, with the rest obtained from reference TRBV7-2 and TRBJ2-1, is as follows: GAGVSQSPSNKVTEKGKDVELRCDPISGHTALYWYRQSLGQGLEFLIYFQGNSAPDKSGLPSDRFSAERTGGSVSTLTIQRTQQEDSAVYLCASSLGPPLAGGEQFFGPGTRLTVL.

CDR3 region: CSASTGGQPSGGYTF. The CDR3, as DNA: TGCAGTGCTTCAACAGGGGGCCAACCTTCAGGCGGCTACACCTTC. This chain joins TRBV20-1 and TRBJ1-2; 9 bases are shared with TRBD1. Trimming took 5 bases from V and 8 from J; bases not matched to a gene: 15. CDR3 length equals 15 residues. Germline CDR1 and CDR2: DFQATT and SNEGSKA (reference sequence).

In this sample, this clonotype turned up once. A read error may produce the germline difference seen at one junction end. The chain recombines TRBV27 with TRBJ2-1, with a weak D call TRBD2 (7 bases). The CDR3 contains 14 residues. The germline V gene has CDR1 MNHEY and CDR2 SMNVEV (reference sequence). CDR3 sequence reads: CASRIRGANNEQFF. The CDR3 nucleotides read TGCGCCAGCAGGATACGGGGGGCGAATAATGAGCAGTTCTTT.

V is TRBV20-1 and J is TRBJ2-4, with TRBD2 matching 12 bases. Germline V gives CDR1 DFQATT, CDR2 SNEGSKA (reference sequence). With V trimmed by 6 bases and J by 0 bases, 9 bases remained unmatched. The CDR3 length is 17 residues. The CDR3 nucleotides read TGCAGTGCCCAGCCAGCTAGCGGGAGGGTAGCCAAAAACATTCAGTACTTC. Residues: CSAQPASGRVAKNIQYF.

The J gene is TRBJ2-1, the V gene TRBV5-1; 8 bases map to TRBD2. Unmatched junction bases numbered 6, after V lost 8 bases and J lost 8 bases. Germline V CDR1 and CDR2: SGHRS, YFSETQ. This CDR3 has 12 amino acids. The CDR3: CASERELDEQFF. CDR3 in DNA: TGCGCCAGTGAGCGGGAGCTTGATGAGCAGTTCTTC.

The chain joins TRBV7-2 to TRBJ2-7; D is unresolved. The CDR3 loop spans 15 amino acids. Looked up from germline, CDR1 is SGHTA and CDR2 is FQGNSA. Deletions cut 2 bases from V and 2 bases from J, with 13 bases between. For the CDR3, the DNA is TGTGCCAGCAGCTTATATACATACAATGCCTACGAGCAGTACTTC. Translated: CASSLYTYNAYEQYF. Using reference TRBV7-2 and TRBJ2-7 for the parts outside the CDR3, the full variable domain is GAGVSQSPSNKVTEKGKDVELRCDPISGHTALYWYRQSLGQGLEFLIYFQGNSAPDKSGLPSDRFSAERTGGSVSTLTIQRTQQEDSAVYLCASSLYTYNAYEQYFGPGTRLTVT.

This clonotype was observed a few times. The chain employs TRBV24-1 and TRBJ2-4; no clear D gene. Per the germline V gene, CDR1 is KGHDR and CDR2 is SFDVKD. Between the trimmed V and J ends, which lost 9 bases and 4 bases, there was a span of 9 bases. The CDR3 is 12 amino acids. The CDR3 DNA reads as TGTGCCACCGTAGGCAGTAAAAACATTCAGTACTTC. The encoded protein is CATVGSKNIQYF.